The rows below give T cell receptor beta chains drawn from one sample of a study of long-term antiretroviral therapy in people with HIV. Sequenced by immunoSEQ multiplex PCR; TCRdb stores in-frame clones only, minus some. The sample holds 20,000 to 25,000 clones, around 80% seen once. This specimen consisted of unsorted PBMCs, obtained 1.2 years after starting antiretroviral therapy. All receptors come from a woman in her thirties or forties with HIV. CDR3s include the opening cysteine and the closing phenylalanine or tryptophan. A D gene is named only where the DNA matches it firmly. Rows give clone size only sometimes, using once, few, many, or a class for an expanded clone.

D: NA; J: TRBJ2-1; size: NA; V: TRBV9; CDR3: CASSVSGPSSYNEQFF
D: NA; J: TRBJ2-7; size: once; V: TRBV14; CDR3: CASSPEWSGVNEQYF
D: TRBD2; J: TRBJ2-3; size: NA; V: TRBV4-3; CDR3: CASSQALKREYTDTQYF
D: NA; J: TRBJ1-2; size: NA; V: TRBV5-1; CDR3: CASSTDGNYTF
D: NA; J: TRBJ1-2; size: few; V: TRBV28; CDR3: CASSFGAASVNF
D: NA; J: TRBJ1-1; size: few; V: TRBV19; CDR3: CASSIVGKMNTEAFF
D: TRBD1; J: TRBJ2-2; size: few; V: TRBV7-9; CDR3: CASSSGTVLRGELFF
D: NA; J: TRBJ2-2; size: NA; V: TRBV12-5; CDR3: CASGLVTRGELFF
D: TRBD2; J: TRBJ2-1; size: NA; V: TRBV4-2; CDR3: CASSQDLGLAGERYEQFF
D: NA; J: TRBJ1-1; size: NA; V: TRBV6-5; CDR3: CASSSGGADTEAFF
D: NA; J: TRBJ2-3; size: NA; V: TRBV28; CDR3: CASSLGGLAGADTQYF